The 24 T cell receptor beta chains given below trace back to one sample, sequenced in a study of Graves' ophthalmopathy and Graves' hyperthyroidism. Researchers took RNA transcripts and amplified TCR beta CDR3 regions from them. HTBI primers primed a first-round RT-PCR, and a second-round multiplex PCR followed. TCRdb recomputed calls from the multiplex PCR reads with MiXCR, one row per CDR3 protein. The repertoire includes 400,000 to 450,000 distinct CDR3 sequences, under 25% of them detected once, and approximately 3.2% sits in the top ten. Source material: peripheral blood. These receptor sequences come from a young woman with stable Graves' hyperthyroidism.

Regarding this clonotype: This may come from a read error, since a much larger clone is one base off. The CDR3 region is CAGSQVKETQYF. For the CDR3, the DNA is TGTGCCGGCAGCCAAGTGAAGGAGACCCAGTACTTC. The V call is TRBV3-1, the J call TRBJ2-5, with unresolved D. Germline V gene data show CDR1 as LGHDT and CDR2 as YNNKEL (reference sequence). The CDR3 sequence is 12 residues long.

The chain couples TRBV12-3 or TRBV12-4 to TRBJ1-5; 8 bases line up with TRBD1. V dropped 4 bases and J dropped 2; count of bases not matched to a gene: 13. The CDR3 loop spans 18 amino acids. The CDR3 nucleotides are TGTGCCAGCAGTTCGGGACAGGAGCCATCAATCGGCAATCAGCCCCAGCATTTT. It is translated as CASSSGQEPSIGNQPQHF.

The chain couples TRBV6-2 or TRBV6-3 to TRBJ1-5; tentative D call: TRBD1 (6 bases). CDR1 MNHEY and CDR2 SVGEGT come from the germline V gene. CDR3 size: 13 residues. V gave up 7 bases and J gave up 11 bases, with 18 bases separating them. The CDR3 nucleotides are TGTGCCAGCACCGGGACACCAGATCTAGCCCAGCATTTT. Translation: CASTGTPDLAQHF.

This clonotype came up many times. The chain employs TRBV11-1 and TRBJ1-3; D is ambiguous. CDR3 size: 17 residues. Germline values: CDR1 SGHAT, CDR2 FQDESV (reference sequence). The V end lost 5 bases, the J end lost 0 bases, and 17 bases lay between the germline ends. The chain's CDR3 is CASSLKGALDSGNTIYF. CDR3 sequence (DNA): TGTGCCAGCAGCCTGAAGGGTGCCCTGGACTCTGGAAACACCATATATTTT.

This clonotype was detected ten times or more. This chain joins TRBV12-3 or TRBV12-4 and TRBJ1-1; D perhaps matches TRBD1 (6 bases). The CDR3 is 13 amino acids. V lost 6 bases to trimming and J lost 4 bases, with 12 bases between them. CDR3 sequence: CASRVGGPTEAFF. CDR3 sequence (DNA): TGTGCCAGCAGAGTTGGGGGGCCCACTGAAGCTTTCTTT.

The table lists this clonotype with many counts. This may be a read error: a much more frequent sequence differs by one nucleotide. The rearrangement links TRBV20-1 to TRBJ2-5; 10 bases are a match to TRBD2. CDR1 and CDR2 (germline): DFQATT, SNEGSKA (reference sequence). This CDR3 region has 14 residues. In DNA, the CDR3 is TGCAGTGTTAGACCGGGACTAGCGTTGGAGACCCAGTACTTC. Its protein is CSVRPGLALETQYF.

This clonotype was seen at least ten times. V usage is TRBV12-3 or TRBV12-4 and J usage is TRBJ2-7; weak D call: TRBD1 (6 bases). The CDR3 length is 13 residues. V dropped 6 bases and J dropped 4 bases, with 13 bases sitting between them. The CDR3, as DNA: TGTGCCAGCAGACAACACAGGGTTTACGAGCAGTACTTC. Translated: CASRQHRVYEQYF.

This clonotype was observed many times. V is TRBV19 and J is TRBJ1-1; TRBD1 aligns across 7 bases. Germline lookup yields CDR1 LNHDA and CDR2 SQIVND (reference sequence). The CDR3 extends over 15 amino acids. V trimming: 7 bases; J trimming: 4 bases; junction bases outside the gene matches: 12. The CDR3 region has the DNA TGTGCCAGTATACCTTGGACAGGAGGGAGCACTGAAGCTTTCTTT. Translation gives CASIPWTGGSTEAFF.

This clonotype has a count of ten or more. V usage is TRBV20-1 and J usage is TRBJ1-1; 11 bases line up with TRBD1. CDR1 is DFQATT and CDR2 is SNEGSKA in the germline V gene (reference sequence). V trimming: 3 bases; J trimming: 3 bases; junction bases outside the gene matches: 0. The CDR3 has 13 residues. The DNA for the CDR3 is TGCAGTGCTAGGGGACAGGGGGACACTGAAGCTTTCTTT. It codes for CSARGQGDTEAFF.

This clonotype was recorded many times. The V gene is TRBV20-1, the J gene TRBJ1-2; 9 bases map to TRBD1. Germline V CDR1 and CDR2: DFQATT, SNEGSKA (reference sequence). This CDR3 contains 14 residues. The V and J ends lost 3 bases and 6 bases, in that order; junction bases with no gene match: 8. CDR3 loop: CSARDRGGFDGYTF. The CDR3 DNA reads TGCAGTGCTAGGGACAGGGGAGGGTTTGATGGCTACACCTTC.

The CDR3 DNA sequence: TGTGCCAGCAGCTTAGTAGACAGGGCGAACACTGAAGCTTTCTTT. This translates into CASSLVDRANTEAFF. V usage is TRBV7-2 and J usage is TRBJ1-1; TRBD1 agrees at 7 bases. The V segment lost 1 base and the J segment 1 base; nucleotides outside the gene matches: 3. CDR1 SGHTA and CDR2 FQGNSA come from the germline V gene. This CDR3 contains 15 residues.

On this clonotype itself: A much larger clonotype is one base distant, so this may be a read error. The chain uses TRBV11-1 and TRBJ1-5, with unresolved D. CDR1 and CDR2 (germline): SGHAT, FQDESV (reference sequence). V lost 5 bases and J 0 bases, leaving 11 bases between the germline ends. The CDR3 has 15 amino acids. The CDR3 sequence: CASSIRHNSNQPQHF. The CDR3 nucleotides are TGTGCCAGCAGCATACGACATAATAGCAATCAGCCCCAGCATTTT. The complete variable domain, with remaining parts taken from reference TRBV11-1 and TRBJ1-5, reads EAEVAQSPRYKITEKSQAVAFWCDPISGHATLYWYRQILGQGPELLVQFQDESVVDDSQLPKDRFSAERLKGVDSTLKIQPAELGDSAMYLCASSIRHNSNQPQHFGDGTRLSIL.

This clonotype appeared many times. The rearrangement joins TRBV12-3 or TRBV12-4 to TRBJ2-2; 7 bases match TRBD1. Trimming removed 6 bases from V and 6 bases from J; junction bases left unmatched: 4. This CDR3 region has 13 residues. In DNA, the CDR3 is TGTGCCAGCAGCCGCGACAGGGCCGGGGAGCTGTTTTTT. Its protein is CASSRDRAGELFF.

This clonotype was recorded many times. The chain uses TRBV2 and TRBJ1-1; a weak D match, TRBD1 (5 bases). Germline V lookup: CDR1 SNHLY, CDR2 FYNNEI. The CDR3 loop spans 14 amino acids. Trimming took off 7 bases at V and 0 bases at J, with 12 bases between the two ends. CDR3 bases: TGTGCCAGCAATCCGACAGTTATGAACACTGAAGCTTTCTTT. Translated: CASNPTVMNTEAFF.

This clonotype has ten or more counts. CDR3 amino acids: CASSYSRHTNTGELFF. In DNA, the CDR3 is TGTGCCAGCAGTTACTCGAGGCACACGAACACCGGGGAGCTGTTTTTT. This sequence joins TRBV6-5 and TRBJ2-2; no definite D call. This CDR3 contains 16 residues. Germline loops: CDR1 MNHEY, CDR2 SVGAGI. V lost 0 bases to trimming and J lost 0 bases, with 8 bases between them.

This clonotype has ten or more counts. The chain uses TRBV7-2 and TRBJ2-5, with D possibly being TRBD1 or TRBD2 (6 bases each). CDR1 is SGHTA and CDR2 is FQGNSA in the germline V gene. The CDR3 runs 14 residues. V shed 8 bases and J shed 1 base, with 14 bases lying between them. The CDR3 sequence is CASGRGGPQETQYF. The CDR3, as DNA: TGTGCCAGCGGAAGAGGGGGGCCCCAAGAGACCCAGTACTTC.

This clonotype was seen at least ten times. V usage is TRBV12-3 or TRBV12-4 and J usage is TRBJ2-7; possibly TRBD2 for D (6 bases). V lost 2 bases and J lost 2, with 19 bases in between. The CDR3 extends over 17 amino acids. CDR3 residues: CASSLIPPRGRTYEQYF. Here the CDR3 DNA reads TGTGCCAGCAGTTTAATCCCGCCTCGGGGGAGGACCTACGAGCAGTACTTC.

This clonotype came up many times. The V gene is TRBV12-3 or TRBV12-4, the J gene TRBJ2-3, with D perhaps TRBD1 or TRBD2 (5 bases each). Trimming removed 7 bases from V and 6 bases from J, with 11 bases in between. The CDR3 totals 12 residues. The CDR3 DNA reads TGTGCCAGCAACCGGGACGGTGATACGCAGTATTTT. It translates to CASNRDGDTQYF.

The table lists this clonotype with many counts. This chain links TRBV10-3 with TRBJ2-5; D not resolved. V lost 4 bases and J 5 bases, leaving 17 bases between the germline ends. Germline V CDR1 and CDR2: ENHRY, SYGVKD. This CDR3 has 15 amino acids. CDR3 loop: CAISVSVDRWETQYF. In nucleotides, the CDR3 is TGTGCCATCAGTGTTTCAGTCGACCGTTGGGAGACCCAGTACTTC.

Points on this clonotype: A read error may account for a junction end that differs from germline. The chain carries TRBV2 and TRBJ2-4; 8 nucleotides align to TRBD2. Germline CDR1 and CDR2: SNHLY and FYNNEI. The CDR3 contains 16 residues. CDR3 sequence reads: CASSGGGGLAKNIKYF. The CDR3 coding sequence is TGTGCCAGCTCGGGAGGGGGAGGGCTAGCCAAAAACATTAAGTACTTC.

This clonotype has a count of ten or more. The chain recombines TRBV28 with TRBJ2-5, with D unresolved. The CDR3 is 14 amino acids. V lost 5 bases to trimming and J lost 2 bases, with 12 bases between them. Germline V gene data show CDR1 as MDHEN and CDR2 as SYDVKM. CDR3 bases: TGTGCCAGCAGTCCTTACAGAGATCAAGAGACCCAGTACTTC. Its protein product is CASSPYRDQETQYF.

This clonotype appeared a few times. The rearrangement links TRBV3-1 to TRBJ2-7; TRBD1 matches 9 bases. Losses at the gene ends were 2 bases for V and 6 bases for J; bases not matched to a gene: 11. CDR1 and CDR2 from the germline V gene are LGHDT and YNNKEL (reference sequence). CDR3 size: 16 residues. CDR3 DNA sequence: TGTGCCAGCAGCCAAAAAGAAGGGACAGGGTTTGGCGAGCAGTACTTC. This gives the protein CASSQKEGTGFGEQYF.

This clonotype occurred many times. The genes are TRBV15 and TRBJ1-6; D possibly corresponds to TRBD1 (6 bases). The CDR3 covers 15 residues. V was cut by 0 bases and J by 6 bases, with 9 bases left in between. In germline, CDR1 is LNHNV, CDR2 YYDKDF (reference sequence). The CDR3 nucleotides are TGTGCCACCAGCAGAGATGGGGGCGTTAATTCACCCCTCCACTTT. Translated, it gives CATSRDGGVNSPLHF.

This chain joins TRBV28 and TRBJ2-2; 9 bases fit TRBD2. CDR3 length: 15 residues. From germline, CDR1 is MDHEN and CDR2 SYDVKM. V lost 7 bases and J lost 8; bases outside the gene matches: 11. CDR3 amino acids: CASTSAAGGVGELFF. The CDR3 DNA sequence: TGTGCCAGCACCAGCGCAGCGGGAGGTGTAGGGGAGCTGTTTTTT.